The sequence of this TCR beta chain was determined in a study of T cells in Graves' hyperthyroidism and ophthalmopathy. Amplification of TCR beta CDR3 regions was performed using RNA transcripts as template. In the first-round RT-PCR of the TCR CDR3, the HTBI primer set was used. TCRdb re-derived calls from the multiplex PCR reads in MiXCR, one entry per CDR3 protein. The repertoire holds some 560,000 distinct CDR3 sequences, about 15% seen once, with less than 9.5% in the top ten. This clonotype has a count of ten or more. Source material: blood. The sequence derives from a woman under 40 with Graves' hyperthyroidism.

DNA of the CDR3: TGTGCCAGCAGTTACATTAGGGTGTTGGCAAACTATGGCTACACCTTC. Translated, it gives CASSYIRVLANYGYTF. The chain has TRBV6-1 and TRBJ1-2; D is uncertain. The CDR3 contains 16 residues. Germline V gives CDR1 MNHNS, CDR2 SASEGT. The V and J ends lost 5 bases and 2 bases respectively, with 18 bases between them.